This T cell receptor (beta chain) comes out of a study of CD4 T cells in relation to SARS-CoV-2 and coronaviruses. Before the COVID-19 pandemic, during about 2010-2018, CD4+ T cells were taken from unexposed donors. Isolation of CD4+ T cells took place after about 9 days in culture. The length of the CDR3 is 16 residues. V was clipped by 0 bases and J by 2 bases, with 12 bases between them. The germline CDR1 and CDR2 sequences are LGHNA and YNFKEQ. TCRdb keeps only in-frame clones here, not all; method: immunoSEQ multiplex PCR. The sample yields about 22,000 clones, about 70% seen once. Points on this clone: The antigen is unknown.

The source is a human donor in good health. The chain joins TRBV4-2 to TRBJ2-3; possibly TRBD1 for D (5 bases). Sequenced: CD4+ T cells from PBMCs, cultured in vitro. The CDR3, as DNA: TGTGCCAGCAGCCAAGAATGGGGCGGAAACACAGATACGCAGTATTTT. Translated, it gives CASSQEWGGNTDTQYF.